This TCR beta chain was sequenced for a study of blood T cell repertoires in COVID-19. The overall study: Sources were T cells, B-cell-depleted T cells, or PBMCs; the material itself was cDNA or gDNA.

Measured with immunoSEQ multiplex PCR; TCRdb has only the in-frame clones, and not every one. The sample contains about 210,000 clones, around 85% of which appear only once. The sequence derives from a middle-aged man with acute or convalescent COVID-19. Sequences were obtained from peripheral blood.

The CDR3 DNA reads as TGTGCCAGCAGTGAATATCCTGCGGCCCAAGGCGGGGAGACCCAGTACTTC. As protein: CASSEYPAAQGGETQYF. This chain links TRBV25-1 with TRBJ2-5; possible D gene TRBD2, 5 bases. V was trimmed by 0 bases and J by 5 bases, leaving 19 bases between them. The CDR3 length is 17 residues. Germline lookup yields CDR1 MGHDK and CDR2 SYGVNS.